This entry concerns a single T cell receptor beta chain. Its antigen is still unknown. The data were taken from a study of cytomegalovirus exposure and HLA in healthy donors. Broader study findings: Presence/absence analyses treated sequencing depth as roughly uniform across donors.

The PCR had 60 Vbeta and 13 Jbeta primers. Clones were read by immunoSEQ multiplex PCR, and TCRdb kept only the in-frame ones, dropping some. The profile shows 160,000 or so clones, about 72% of them singletons. Source material: PBMCs. The sequence came from a male donor in good health and CMV-seronegative.

In nucleotides, the CDR3 is TGTGCCATCCAGACTAGCGGGCCTAACACAGATACGCAGTATTTT. Translated: CAIQTSGPNTDTQYF. The chain is built from TRBV10-3 and TRBJ2-3, with 10 bases that match TRBD2. CDR3 length: 15 residues. Looked up from germline, CDR1 is ENHRY and CDR2 is SYGVKD. The trim removed 8 bases at V and 2 bases at J, leaving 7 bases unmatched.